This TCR beta chain was found in a study of T cell clusters in autoimmune cytopenias. Study-level results: Physiological T cell clusters of healthy donors were apparently absent in primary autoimmune cytopenia patients. No cluster-lack signature appeared between secondary cytopenia and chronic lymphocytic leukemia patients, apparently due to lymphoma masking.

TRB was amplified from 250 ng of peripheral blood genomic DNA per sample. Turning to this clonotype: The antigen is not known.

TRB rearrangements were amplified by touch-down multiplex PCR with mixed TRB-A/B primers. TCRdb reprocessed the multiplex PCR reads and reports one entry per CDR3 protein, with no DNA. The repertoire table contains thousands of distinct CDR3 sequences. The source of this sequence is a human donor with an autoimmune cytopenia or autoimmune hepatitis (not recorded which). The sample consisted of peripheral blood.

The CDR3 spells CASSLGLRGSTDTQYF. V usage is TRBV7-2 and J usage is TRBJ2-3; TCRdb indicates TRBD1, and absent DNA this call remains unverified. This CDR3 region has 16 residues. Germline V lookup: CDR1 SGHTA, CDR2 FQGNSA.